One sample yielded the 17 T cell receptor beta chains listed below, sequenced in a study of chronic HIV infection and antiretroviral therapy. TCRdb analysed the 5' RACE reads with MiXCR anew, one entry per CDR3 protein. The table shows more than 40,000 distinct CDR3 sequences, with over 15% occurring only once. Specimen: peripheral blood. The origin of the receptors is an adult who had HIV and had not received antiretroviral therapy, or was an uninfected healthy control (not recorded which).

The rearrangement uses TRBV15 and TRBJ2-3; a possible D gene is TRBD1 (6 bases). The CDR3 spans 14 residues. The germline V and J ends were trimmed by 4 bases and 4 bases, with 12 bases remaining between them. Germline V lookup: CDR1 LNHNV, CDR2 YYDKDF (reference sequence). CDR3 in amino acids: CATSTSGAADTQYF. The CDR3 nucleotides read TGTGCCACCAGCACCTCAGGGGCAGCAGATACGCAGTATTTT.

The rearrangement links TRBV30 to TRBJ2-7; D may be TRBD1 (6 bases). Germline assignment: CDR1 GTSNPN and CDR2 SVGIG (reference sequence). The CDR3 length is 12 residues. Trimming took off 5 bases at V and 4 bases at J, with 12 bases between the two ends. As DNA, the CDR3 is TGTGCCTGGCAGGGGAGAAAATACGAGCAGTACTTC. It is translated as CAWQGRKYEQYF.

This clonotype came up a few times. The chain is built from TRBV24-1 and TRBJ1-1; D is unresolved. Looked up from germline, CDR1 is KGHDR and CDR2 is SFDVKD. V was cut by 2 bases and J by 8 bases, with 5 bases left in between. CDR3 size: 11 residues. This CDR3 is CATSDWAEAFF. The CDR3 DNA reads as TGTGCCACCAGTGATTGGGCGGAAGCTTTCTTT.

In its sample, this clonotype was seen a few times. The chain joins TRBV4-1 to TRBJ2-7; 7 bases align to TRBD1. The CDR3 is made up of 16 amino acids. The J segment lost 0 bases and the V segment lost 2 bases, leaving 7 bases of the junction unmatched. CDR1 MGHRA and CDR2 YSYEKL come from the germline V gene. The CDR3 sequence is CASSQNFRDSSYEQYF. The CDR3 DNA is TGCGCCAGCAGCCAAAATTTCCGGGACAGCTCCTACGAGCAGTACTTC.

The chain combines TRBV28 with TRBJ1-1; perhaps TRBD1 as D (5 bases). The CDR3 extends over 16 amino acids. Germline values: CDR1 MDHEN, CDR2 SYDVKM. The V end was cut by 2 bases, the J end by 1 base, with 14 bases between. The CDR3 reads CASSLGRTLSNTEAFF. CDR3 in DNA: TGTGCCAGCAGTTTAGGGCGGACACTTTCGAACACTGAAGCTTTCTTT.

As concerns this clonotype: A junction end diverges from the germline sequence, so it may reflect a read error. The rearrangement joins TRBV5-1 to TRBJ2-7; possibly TRBD2 for D (5 bases). This CDR3 spans 13 amino acids. The germline gives CDR1 SGHRS, CDR2 YFSETQ. The CDR3 loop reads CASSSGTGYEEYF. In DNA form, the CDR3 reads TGCGCCAGCAGCTCGGGAACGGGCTACGAGGAGTACTTC.

There are a few counts of this clonotype. This sequence joins TRBV9 and TRBJ2-1, with D unclear. Germline lookup yields CDR1 SGDLS and CDR2 YYNGEE. The ends were cut back, 4 bases at V and 5 bases at J, with 19 bases in the middle. The CDR3 runs to 16 residues. The CDR3 sequence: CASSHPLGQANNEQFF. CDR3 nucleotides: TGTGCCAGCAGCCACCCCCTCGGCCAGGCCAACAATGAGCAGTTCTTC.

A few counts support this clonotype. V is TRBV7-9 and J is TRBJ2-1; 7 bases are a match to TRBD2. The CDR3 extends over 16 amino acids. CDR1 is SEHNR and CDR2 is FQNEAQ in the germline V gene (reference sequence). With V trimmed by 4 bases and J by 4 bases, 10 bases remained unmatched. CDR3: CASSSTLADLYNEQFF. The CDR3 DNA is TGTGCCAGCAGCTCAACTCTAGCGGACCTTTACAATGAGCAGTTCTTC.

CDR3 nucleotides: TGCGCCAGCAGCCCGAGCGAACATAACTATGGCTACACCTTC. It translates to CASSPSEHNYGYTF. This chain links TRBV5-1 with TRBJ1-2; no firm D call. Germline V gene sequence: CDR1 SGHRS, CDR2 YFSETQ. The CDR3 spans 14 residues. V was shortened by 4 bases and J by 1 base, with 11 bases between the two germline ends.

The chain recombines TRBV6-2 or TRBV6-3 with TRBJ1-5; perhaps TRBD1 as D (5 bases). The germline gives CDR1 MNHEY, CDR2 SVGEGT. There are 17 residues in the CDR3. V lost 2 bases to trimming and J lost 0 bases, with 14 bases between them. In nucleotides, the CDR3 is TGTGCCAGCAGTTACAGTCAGGGATTTTATAGCAATCAGCCCCAGCATTTT. This encodes CASSYSQGFYSNQPQHF.

The chain carries TRBV28 and TRBJ2-5; a possible D gene is TRBD2 (5 bases). The CDR3 length is 15 residues. Trimming took off 7 bases at V and 7 bases at J, with 22 bases between the two ends. Germline values: CDR1 MDHEN, CDR2 SYDVKM. CDR3 nucleotide sequence: TGTGCCAGCACTCCTCGCTTGTTCCGCCGGGGGACCCAGTACTTC. Translated, it gives CASTPRLFRRGTQYF.

This chain uses TRBV28 with TRBJ1-5, with 10 nucleotides matching TRBD1. Germline-derived CDR1 and CDR2 are MDHEN and SYDVKM. The ends lost 3 bases at V and 0 bases at J; junction bases unmatched: 5. This CDR3 spans 17 amino acids. The DNA of the CDR3 is TGTGCCAGCAGTTTCCGACAGGGGGCGGATAGCAATCAGCCCCAGCATTTT. This encodes CASSFRQGADSNQPQHF.

V usage is TRBV20-1 and J usage is TRBJ2-5; 7 positions match TRBD1. The trim removed 5 bases at V and 1 base at J, leaving 1 base unmatched. The CDR3 sequence is 12 residues long. Germline V gives CDR1 DFQATT, CDR2 SNEGSKA (reference sequence). CDR3 in amino acids: CSAWDSQETQYF. The DNA for the CDR3 is TGCAGTGCTTGGGACAGCCAAGAGACCCAGTACTTC.

The table lists this clonotype with a few counts. The CDR3 loop is CAFSQGLSTDTQYF. CDR3 nucleotides: TGTGCCTTTTCCCAGGGGTTAAGCACAGATACGCAGTATTTT. The V and J genes are TRBV10-3 and TRBJ2-3; D is possibly TRBD1 (6 bases). The V end lost 11 bases, the J end lost 0 bases, and 15 bases lay between the germline ends. Germline CDR1 and CDR2: ENHRY and SYGVKD. This CDR3 spans 14 amino acids.

There are a few counts of this clonotype. The chain couples TRBV29-1 to TRBJ2-1; no reliable D call. CDR1 is SQVTM and CDR2 is ANQGSEA in the germline V gene. CDR3 size: 12 residues. Trimming left V 7 bases short and J 9 bases short, with 16 bases between. CDR3 nucleotide sequence: TGCAGCGGCGACCCACCAGCCCGTGAGCAGTTCTTC. Its protein product is CSGDPPAREQFF.

The rearrangement links TRBV28 to TRBJ2-1, with TRBD1 identical over 9 bases. Unmatched junction bases numbered 6, after V lost 6 bases and J lost 9 bases. The CDR3 loop spans 13 amino acids. Germline assignment: CDR1 MDHEN and CDR2 SYDVKM. CDR3 DNA sequence: TGTGCCAGCAGACTACAGGGGGCGCGTGAGCAGTTCTTC. Translation gives CASRLQGAREQFF.

The genes are TRBV27 and TRBJ1-5; no definite D call. The CDR3 contains 17 residues. Germline V gene data show CDR1 as MNHEY and CDR2 as SMNVEV (reference sequence). The germline V and J ends were trimmed by 7 bases and 1 base, with 20 bases remaining between them. CDR3 residues: CASTAQSSGWSNQPQHF. The CDR3 DNA reads TGTGCCAGCACCGCCCAGTCGTCGGGGTGGAGCAATCAGCCCCAGCATTTT.